The present entry profiles one T cell receptor (beta chain) with its context. The target of this receptor is not known. Base quality data are lacking; no much larger clone is found one base away. TCRbeta CDR3 regions were amplified from genomic DNA by means of the immunoSEQ Assay, a bias-controlled multiplex PCR. On the authors' methods: The number of nucleated cells in each sample was estimated by amplification of reference gene primers within the assay. Sequence reads were collapsed and filtered to measure the absolute abundance of every unique TCRbeta CDR3 rearrangement. For each sample, productive Simpson clonality was calculated by taking the square root of Simpson's diversity index across productive rearrangements. TCRdb limited this immuneACCESS table to in-frame rearrangements with V and J called. A share of clones is missing; checked studies link under half to unresolved V genes, and the rest is unexplained. V and J calls and clone size are those listed in that table; D and trimming were worked out from the DNA. The sample table shows about 320,000 clones, and 90% are seen once. The ten largest account for 2.6% of the sample.

This record comes from a study of blood T cell repertoires in COVID-19 (dated by TCRdb to the early 2020s). Study-wide context: Samples covering the acute and convalescent phases of COVID-19 were provided by collaborators in the United States, Italy and Spain. Where HLA class I and class II types were available, the types were taken from metadata supplied by the sample provider, not from assay-based typing. The dataset comprised deeply sampled blood TCRbeta repertoires from subjects exposed to, actively infected with, or recovered from COVID-19. The prospective study material was composed of cDNA or gDNA derived from T cells, B-cell-depleted T cells, or PBMCs. Nearly every sample came with metadata listing a de-identified subject ID, COVID-19 status, age in years and sex. The repertoires were released in a freely available public database meant as a resource for research on the immune response to SARS-CoV-2. Samples were obtained from the ongoing ImmuneRACE study (first 160 participants) and from 1,200 or so subjects provided by 6 global collaborators.

Participants in the prospective study were aged roughly 18 to 100 years, lived in under 30 United States geographic areas, and enrolled through a virtual design. Cohort assignment in the prospective study relied on participant-reported clinical history from a screening survey and a study questionnaire. For ImmuneRACE Cohort 3, a participant was defined as recovered based on two consecutive negative NP/OP PCR tests, clearance by a healthcare professional, or resolution of symptoms. Each participant in the prospective study had whole blood, serum and a nasopharyngeal or oropharyngeal swab collected by mobile phlebotomists. Additional blood draws and questionnaires over an approximately two-month period could optionally be provided by prospective study participants. Prospective study blood samples were shipped either frozen or at room temperature before DNA extraction. Findings and caveats that apply to the study as a whole: Clinical and demographic metadata were provided uncurated, with the amount varying by source and participant.

Ends trimmed: V by 4 bases, J by 3 bases; bases unmatched to a gene: 6. Based on the germline V gene, the CDR1 and CDR2 sequences are LGHNT and FRNRAP. Taken from cysteine to phenylalanine, the CDR3 has 15 residues. The sequence is cut down to CDR3 DNA, 45 bases in frame from base 1. The TCR comes from a man aged 55-75 years who had recovered from COVID-19. Specimen: PBMCs or T cells enriched from blood (not recorded which). Here the chain combines TRBV12-5 and TRBJ2-3, with 8 junctional bases fitting TRBD2. CDR3 region: CASGSGLAMTDTQYF. The nucleotide sequence is given as TGTGCTAGTGGTTCAGGACTAGCTATGACAGATACGCAGTATTTT.